The T cell receptor beta chain described here comes from a study of blood T cell repertoires in COVID-19. Study-level information: Sites across the United States, Italy and Spain contributed samples from acute and convalescent COVID-19. The cDNA or gDNA used as material had been derived from T cells, B-cell-depleted T cells, or PBMCs.

Repertoires were generated with immunoSEQ multiplex PCR, while TCRdb's copy carries only in-frame clones and drops some. The sample gives some 410,000 clones, around nine tenths of which show up once; around 0.97% is in the top ten. V dropped 5 bases and J dropped 2 bases, with 12 bases sitting between them. Germline V gene data show CDR1 as SEHNR and CDR2 as FQNEAQ (reference sequence). The CDR3 has 14 residues. The specimen was PBMCs or T cells enriched from blood (not recorded which). The V and J genes are TRBV7-9 and TRBJ2-5; possibly TRBD2 for D (6 bases). The sequence came from a woman younger than 45 with acute COVID-19. The CDR3 spells CASSRGAAQETQYF. As DNA, the CDR3 is TGTGCCAGCAGCCGCGGGGCAGCTCAAGAGACCCAGTACTTC.